Shown below are 18 T cell receptor beta chains from a single sample sequenced in a study of control samples from healthy donors and cancer patients. Sequencing was performed with immunoSEQ multiplex PCR; in TCRdb, only in-frame clones are kept and a portion is missing. The table records under 300,000 clones, over 75% of them present only once. Sequencing was done on a sample of PBMCs. The receptors were sampled from a woman aged 55 to 70 with lung cancer.

The chain links TRBV18 to TRBJ1-2, with D unclear. The germline V gene has CDR1 KGHSH and CDR2 LQKENI. CDR3 length equals 13 residues. The V gene lost 0 bases and the J gene lost 6 bases, with 8 bases spanning the gap. The CDR3 loop reads CASSPPSTDGYTF. CDR3 sequence (DNA): TGTGCCAGCTCACCACCGAGCACAGATGGCTACACCTTC.

The chain joins TRBV18 to TRBJ2-5, with D perhaps matching TRBD1 (6 bases). V gave up 2 bases and J gave up 4 bases, with 11 bases separating them. The CDR3 loop spans 14 amino acids. Germline CDR1 reads KGHSH; CDR2 reads LQKENI. CDR3 sequence: CASSPTGFRETQYF. The CDR3 DNA reads as TGTGCCAGCTCACCAACAGGGTTCCGAGAGACCCAGTACTTC.

This chain joins TRBV2 and TRBJ2-2, with 9 bases fitting TRBD2. The CDR3 covers 16 residues. The J segment lost 3 bases and the V segment lost 6 bases, leaving 8 bases of the junction unmatched. In germline, CDR1 is SNHLY, CDR2 FYNNEI. CDR3 DNA sequence: TGTGCCAGCAGCGTAGCGGGGGCGGTGGACACCGGGGAGCTGTTTTTT. Residues: CASSVAGAVDTGELFF.

This clone was observed a few times. This chain links TRBV27 with TRBJ2-7, with 8 bases identical to TRBD2. Per the germline V gene, CDR1 is MNHEY and CDR2 is SMNVEV (reference sequence). This CDR3 is 18 amino acids long. Trimming at V came to 8 bases and at J to 0 bases, leaving 18 bases not matched to a gene. CDR3 bases: TGTGCCAGCCGTCAGGACAGAACTTTAGCGGGGAGCTCCTACGAGCAGTACTTC. Amino acid sequence: CASRQDRTLAGSSYEQYF.

This chain links TRBV5-1 with TRBJ1-1; no clear D. Trimming took off 1 base at V and 3 bases at J, with 10 bases between the two ends. Germline V lookup: CDR1 SGHRS, CDR2 YFSETQ. This CDR3 is 14 amino acids long. The CDR3 nucleotides read TGCGCCAGCAGCTTGAAGGGTGCTGACACTGAAGCTTTCTTT. Its translation: CASSLKGADTEAFF.

V and J are TRBV18 and TRBJ2-6; 8 bases map to TRBD1. The CDR3 runs 17 residues. CDR1 KGHSH and CDR2 LQKENI come from the germline V gene. Trimming cost V 4 bases and J 1 base; bases outside gene matches: 6. CDR3 sequence: CASSLGTGSSGANVLTF. In DNA form, the CDR3 reads TGTGCCAGCTCACTCGGGACAGGAAGTTCTGGGGCCAACGTCCTGACTTTC. Based on the CDR3 plus reference TRBV18 and TRBJ2-6, the full variable domain is NAGVMQNPRHLVRRRGQEARLRCSPMKGHSHVYWYRQLPEEGLKFMVYLQKENIIDESGMPKERFSAEFPKEGPSILRIQQVVRGDSAAYFCASSLGTGSSGANVLTFGAGSRLTVL.

The chain carries TRBV10-3 and TRBJ1-2; D uncertain. Deletions cut 0 bases from V and 6 bases from J, with 8 bases between. The length of the CDR3 is 13 residues. The germline gives CDR1 ENHRY, CDR2 SYGVKD. CDR3 loop: CAISESNLNGYTF. The CDR3 coding sequence is TGTGCCATCAGTGAGTCGAATCTTAATGGCTACACCTTC.

The V gene is TRBV24-1, the J gene TRBJ2-2, with 8 bases matching TRBD2. The V and J ends lost 4 bases and 4 bases, in that order; junction bases with no gene match: 4. Germline-derived CDR1 and CDR2 are KGHDR and SFDVKD. This CDR3 contains 15 residues. The CDR3 DNA follows: TGTGCCACCAGTGACCAGACTAGCGTCACCGGGGAGCTGTTTTTT. Amino acids: CATSDQTSVTGELFF.

In its sample, this clone was seen once. V gene TRBV15 combines with J gene TRBJ2-3; D is possibly TRBD2 (6 bases). This CDR3 has 17 amino acids. The V and J ends lost 3 bases and 1 base respectively, with 17 bases between them. The germline V gene has CDR1 LNHNV and CDR2 YYDKDF (reference sequence). CDR3 DNA: TGTGCCACCAGCAGGGGTCCCGGGGGAAAGGGCACAGATACGCAGTATTTT. Translation gives CATSRGPGGKGTDTQYF.

The V and J genes are TRBV6-5 and TRBJ1-1, with 11 bases identical to TRBD1. The CDR3 consists of 15 residues. J was trimmed by 6 bases and V by 6 bases; bases with no gene match: 9. CDR1 and CDR2 from the germline V gene are MNHEY and SVGAGI. CDR3 residues: CASSFGTGGSAEAFF. In DNA form, the CDR3 reads TGTGCCAGCAGCTTCGGGACAGGGGGAAGCGCTGAAGCTTTCTTT.

The chain employs TRBV5-1 and TRBJ1-4; D is possibly TRBD1 (5 bases). The CDR3 has 15 amino acids. Per germline, CDR1 SGHRS and CDR2 YFSETQ. V lost 0 bases, J lost 7 bases, and 13 bases lay in between. The CDR3 DNA follows: TGCGCCAGCAGCTTGGCCGGGGCAGTTAGTGAAAAACTGTTTTTT. As protein: CASSLAGAVSEKLFF.

The chain employs TRBV28 and TRBJ1-5; no definite D call. V lost 2 bases to trimming and J lost 0 bases, with 14 bases between them. This CDR3 comprises 17 residues. CDR1 MDHEN and CDR2 SYDVKM come from the germline V gene. The CDR3, as DNA: TGTGCCAGCAGTTTAGTGGCGGGAATAAATAGCAATCAGCCCCAGCATTTT. The encoded protein is CASSLVAGINSNQPQHF.

This clone was observed a few times. This sequence joins TRBV7-9 and TRBJ1-4; TRBD1 aligns across 7 bases. CDR3 size: 15 residues. V lost 3 bases to trimming and J lost 5 bases; unmatched junction nucleotides: 6. Germline V lookup: CDR1 SEHNR, CDR2 FQNEAQ (reference sequence). The CDR3 coding sequence is TGTGCCAGCAGCTTGACGACAGGGATAAATGAAAAACTGTTTTTT. This gives the protein CASSLTTGINEKLFF.

This clone turned up a few times. The chain is built from TRBV7-3 and TRBJ2-1; 7 nucleotides agree with TRBD2. Germline V gene lookup returns CDR1 SGHTA and CDR2 FQGTGA. V gave up 1 base and J gave up 3 bases; unmatched junction bases: 3. The CDR3 length is 15 residues. CDR3 sequence reads: CASSLSGGGYNEQFF. The CDR3 coding sequence is TGTGCCAGCAGCTTAAGCGGCGGGGGCTACAATGAGCAGTTCTTC. The entire variable domain, with the rest obtained from reference TRBV7-3 and TRBJ2-1, is as follows: GAGVSQTPSNKVTEKGKYVELRCDPISGHTALYWYRQSLGQGPEFLIYFQGTGAADDSGLPNDRFFAVRPEGSVSTLKIQRTERGDSAVYLCASSLSGGGYNEQFFGPGTRLTVL.

This clone has just one count. The V call is TRBV5-6, the J call TRBJ2-1; TRBD1 matches 7 bases. The trim removed 4 bases at V and 4 bases at J, leaving 5 bases unmatched. This CDR3 region has 14 residues. Germline loops: CDR1 SGHDT, CDR2 YYEEEE. This chain's CDR3 is CASSLGTAYNEQFF. The CDR3, as DNA: TGTGCCAGCAGCCTGGGGACAGCTTACAATGAGCAGTTCTTC.

In its sample, this clone was seen once. V gene TRBV7-2 combines with J gene TRBJ1-5, with TRBD1 matching over 11 bases. The CDR3 extends over 14 amino acids. Germline assignment: CDR1 SGHTA and CDR2 FQGNSA. The J segment lost 7 bases and the V segment lost 5 bases, leaving 4 bases of the junction unmatched. In nucleotides, the CDR3 is TGTGCCAGCAGCGCGGGACAGGGGGGACAGCCCCAGCATTTT. Translated: CASSAGQGGQPQHF.

This clone was detected once. The chain has TRBV7-2 and TRBJ1-5; 10 nucleotides line up with TRBD1. Germline V gene lookup returns CDR1 SGHTA and CDR2 FQGNSA. The CDR3 has 15 amino acids. J lost 1 base, V lost 5 bases, and 2 bases had no gene match. CDR3 nucleotides: TGTGCCAGCAGCCCGGGACAGGGGAGCAATCAGCCCCAGCATTTT. Its translation is CASSPGQGSNQPQHF.

The rearrangement joins TRBV9 to TRBJ1-2; weak D call: TRBD1 (5 bases). The CDR3 covers 13 residues. The germline CDR1 and CDR2 sequences are SGDLS and YYNGEE. V lost 3 bases to trimming and J lost 1 base, with 7 bases between them. The CDR3 DNA follows: TGTGCCAGCAGCGAACAGGTTAACTATGGCTACACCTTC. Translating it yields CASSEQVNYGYTF.